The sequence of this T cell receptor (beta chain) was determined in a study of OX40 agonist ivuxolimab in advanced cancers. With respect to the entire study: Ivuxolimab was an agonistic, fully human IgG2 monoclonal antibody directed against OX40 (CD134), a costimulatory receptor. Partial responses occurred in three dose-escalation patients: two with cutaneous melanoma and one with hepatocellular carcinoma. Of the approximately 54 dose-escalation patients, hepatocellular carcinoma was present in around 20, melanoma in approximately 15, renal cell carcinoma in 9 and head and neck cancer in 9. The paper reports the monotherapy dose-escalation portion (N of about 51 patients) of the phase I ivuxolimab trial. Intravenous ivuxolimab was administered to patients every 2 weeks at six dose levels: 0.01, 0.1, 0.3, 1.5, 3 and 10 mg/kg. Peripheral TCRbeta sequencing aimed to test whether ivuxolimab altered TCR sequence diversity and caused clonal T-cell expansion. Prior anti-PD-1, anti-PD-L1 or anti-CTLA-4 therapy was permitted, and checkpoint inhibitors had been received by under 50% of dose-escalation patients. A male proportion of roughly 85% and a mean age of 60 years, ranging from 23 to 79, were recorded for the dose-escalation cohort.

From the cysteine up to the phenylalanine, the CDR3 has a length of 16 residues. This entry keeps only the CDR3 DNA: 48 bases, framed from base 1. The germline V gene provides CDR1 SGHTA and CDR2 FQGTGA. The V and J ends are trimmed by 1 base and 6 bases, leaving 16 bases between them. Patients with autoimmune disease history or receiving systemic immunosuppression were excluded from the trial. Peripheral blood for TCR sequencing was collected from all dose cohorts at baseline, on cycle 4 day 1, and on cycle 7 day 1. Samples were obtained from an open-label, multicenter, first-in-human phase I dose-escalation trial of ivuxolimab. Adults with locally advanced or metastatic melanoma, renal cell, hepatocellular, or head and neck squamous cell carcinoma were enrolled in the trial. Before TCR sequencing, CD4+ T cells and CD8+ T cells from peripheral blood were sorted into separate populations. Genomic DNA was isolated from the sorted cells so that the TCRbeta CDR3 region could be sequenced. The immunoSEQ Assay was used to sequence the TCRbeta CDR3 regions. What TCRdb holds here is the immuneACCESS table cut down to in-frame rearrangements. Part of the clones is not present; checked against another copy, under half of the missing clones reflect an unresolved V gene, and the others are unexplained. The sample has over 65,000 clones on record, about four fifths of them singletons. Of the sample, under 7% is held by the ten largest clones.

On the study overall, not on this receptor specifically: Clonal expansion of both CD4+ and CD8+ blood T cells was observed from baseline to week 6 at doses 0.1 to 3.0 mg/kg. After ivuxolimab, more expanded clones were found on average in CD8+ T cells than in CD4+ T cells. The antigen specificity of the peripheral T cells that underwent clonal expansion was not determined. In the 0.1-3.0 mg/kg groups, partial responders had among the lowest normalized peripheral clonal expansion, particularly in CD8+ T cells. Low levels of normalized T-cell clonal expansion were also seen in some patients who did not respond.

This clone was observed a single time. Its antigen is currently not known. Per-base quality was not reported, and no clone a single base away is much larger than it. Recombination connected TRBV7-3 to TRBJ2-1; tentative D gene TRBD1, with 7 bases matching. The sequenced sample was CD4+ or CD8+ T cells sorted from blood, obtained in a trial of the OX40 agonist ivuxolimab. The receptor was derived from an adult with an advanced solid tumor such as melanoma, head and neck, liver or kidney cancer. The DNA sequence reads TGTGCCAGCAGCTTAAGCCTAGCAGGGGGGTCCAATGAGCAGTTCTTC. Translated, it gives CASSLSLAGGSNEQFF.